This TCR beta chain was sequenced in a study of T-cell reconstitution after alpha-beta-depleted transplantation in children. Study results and limitations: Reports say that about two months after transplant, the alpha-beta T cells came out of several hundred graft clones that had expanded. Newly produced T cells mostly provided counts and TCRbeta diversity after one year, as hyperexpanded clones declined. Several patients had high TCRbeta diversity at day 60; it came from surviving recipient T cells and thymic progenitors.

This CDR3 contains 15 residues. CDR1 and CDR2 from the germline V gene are MNHEY and SMNVEV (reference sequence). The V end lost 3 bases, the J end lost 3 bases, and 15 bases lay between the germline ends. Unique molecular identifiers tagged the TCRbeta library. Each CDR3 protein is one row after TCRdb ran MiXCR on the PCR reads. The repertoire holds some 350,000 distinct CDR3 sequences, 15% to 20% seen once, with approximately 38% in the top ten. There are a few counts of this clonotype. Its cognate antigen is unknown. This chain links TRBV27 with TRBJ2-7; D ambiguous. The sample was PBMCs, mostly from graft donor cells, taken 360 days after TCRalphabeta/CD19-depleted stem cell transplant. This TCR derives from a male patient aged 2-10 years who had a stem cell transplant for acute lymphoblastic leukemia, so the T cells may come from the graft donor. The CDR3 protein is CASSFGARGYYEQYF. The CDR3 DNA is TGTGCCAGCAGTTTTGGCGCCAGAGGCTACTACGAGCAGTACTTC.